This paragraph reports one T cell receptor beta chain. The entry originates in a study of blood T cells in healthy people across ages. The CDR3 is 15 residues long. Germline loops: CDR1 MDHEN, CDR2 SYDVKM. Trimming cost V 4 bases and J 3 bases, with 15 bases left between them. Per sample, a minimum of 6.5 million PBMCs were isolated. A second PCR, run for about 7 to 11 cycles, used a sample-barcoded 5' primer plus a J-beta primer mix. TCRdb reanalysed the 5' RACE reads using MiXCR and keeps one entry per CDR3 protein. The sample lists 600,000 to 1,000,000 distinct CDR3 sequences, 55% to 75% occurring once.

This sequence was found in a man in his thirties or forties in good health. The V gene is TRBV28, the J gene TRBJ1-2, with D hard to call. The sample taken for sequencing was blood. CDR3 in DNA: TGTGCCAGCAGTTCCGCCGGAGCAGGAGACTATGGCTACACCTTC. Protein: CASSSAGAGDYGYTF.